What follows describes a single T cell receptor (beta chain). This clonotype has a single count. The target of this receptor is not known. Base qualities were left out, and no much larger clone turns up one base away. The approximately 40 donors, aged about 6 to 95 years, were systemically healthy Caucasian individuals from Russia. Ten milliliters of peripheral blood were drawn from each donor into EDTA-treated Vacutainer tubes. Ficoll-Paque density-gradient centrifugation was used to isolate PBMCs, with at least 6 million obtained per sample. Total RNA, at least 5 micrograms per sample, was extracted from PBMCs with Trizol reagent. The percentages of naive CD45RAhigh/CD27high T cells were determined by flow cytometry on a PBMC aliquot from every donor. This sample was included in a study of blood T cells in healthy people across ages (dated by TCRdb to about 2015). Regarding the complete study: In model experiments, template switching captured about one uniquely barcoded TCR beta cDNA molecule for every two T cells. Age-related changes in TCR beta repertoire diversity were measured in the study by deep sequencing normalized with unique cDNA molecular identifiers. Donors were grouped into four age groups: young (average approximately 16 years), middle-aged (approximately 41), aged (around 62) and long-lived (approximately 81). Two additional independent replicas of 1 million unique cDNA reads from the same blood draw were analyzed for two donors (one aged 18 to 30 and one aged 80 or older).

Broad study findings and their caveats: There was a strong correlation between observed TCR beta diversity and the percentage of naive T cells measured by flow cytometry. Compared with the aged group, the long-lived group had more naive CD4+ T cells, fewer expanded clones and increased TCR diversity, a pattern suggesting age selection. Conclusive comparison of naive and antigen-experienced compartments was prevented by the profiling of bulk unsorted PBMCs. Observed TCR beta diversity per million T cells fell roughly linearly with age, and a significant reduction was already apparent by age approximately 41. The CMV infection status of donors was not known, potentially confounding age-related changes in expanded clonotypes. Estimates of total diversity from one million sequenced T cells were regarded as lower bounds and underestimates.

V is reduced by 8 bases and J by 2 bases, leaving a spacing of 17 bases between them. From the cysteine up to the phenylalanine, the CDR3 has a length of 15 residues. CDR3 DNA is the only sequence kept; it has 45 bases, read in frame from the first base. The library relied on 5' RACE. The listed sequencing device is Illumina HiSeq 2500. A second roughly 6 to 11 cycle PCR used a sample-barcoded 5' primer and a J-beta primer mix. Each TCR beta cDNA molecule received a unique molecular identifier from a template-switch 5' adaptor carrying 12 random nucleotides. At least 3 million CDR3-containing paired-end reads were obtained from each sample. First-strand cDNA synthesis was performed from all RNA using the Mint cDNA synthesis kit, with priming by a TRBC-specific oligonucleotide. All cDNA was treated with uracil-DNA glycosylase and then went through a first 18-cycle PCR with the universal primers M1SS and BC2_uni_R. From the authors' description of their analysis: For normalization, 1 million high-quality reads were randomly selected from each sample, with every read carrying a distinct molecular identifier. Reads sharing molecular identifiers were discarded rather than binned into consensus sequences. MiTCR, run with a Q25 quality threshold and the strictest error-elimination algorithm, handled CDR3 identification, clonotype clustering and error correction. Lower-bound total TCR beta diversity was estimated with a nonparametric unseen species model using Euler transformation. Through fastp at Q25 and MiXCR, TCRdb rebuilt clones from the public reads, retaining in-frame beta chains. Each entry merges the rows of one CDR3 protein and shows their most common DNA and genes. The V and J calls and clone size are TCRdb's, not the authors'. Counted in this sample were roughly 1,100,000 distinct CDR3 sequences; almost 25% of them appeared once. The ten largest clones take up about 0.72% of the sample.

These same data were also listed under a study on T cells of mothers and their children. The second source states: The donors were nine systemically healthy Caucasian individuals, made up of three mothers and their six children. cDNA synthesis used all of the extracted RNA, with 1.5 ug of RNA in each 15 ul reaction. Sample barcodes and 2-4 random nucleotides were added via the M1S primer in the second PCR. Over 8.5 million TCR beta CDR3 reads were obtained for each mother, and millions of reads were obtained for each child. Thymic selection shapes the output of TCR recombination in a similar way in related and unrelated pairs, and inherited differences have a minor effect. Normalized repertoire overlap in related mother-child pairs was always slightly higher than in unrelated mother-child pairs, but the difference was never significant. No persistent microchimeric T cell clones were found, with a detection sensitivity of approximately 100 clones per million clonotypes. Deep NGS was used in the study to compare the TCR beta repertoires of mothers and children and to look for features that separate related mother-child pairs from unrelated individuals. Mothers averaged roughly 40 +/- 4 years of age and children averaged roughly 12 +/- 4 years. After adapters were ligated using NEBNext reagents, the libraries underwent 100+100 nt paired-end sequencing on an Illumina HiSeq 2000. To prevent cross-contamination, the mother and child libraries were prepared one month apart and sequenced in separate runs. For each donor, somewhere between roughly 500,000 and 2,100,000 distinct TCR beta clonotypes were identified. Naive TCR beta clonotypes were estimated from low-frequency clonotypes matched to each donor's FACS-determined naive share, without sorting.

This sequence was found in a girl aged 2-10 years in good health. The sequencing sample was made of blood. The V and J genes are TRBV12-3 or TRBV12-4 and TRBJ2-3; no D gene is confidently identified. The bases read TGTGCCAGCCCGGCTCGTCGGGTGAACACAGATACGCAGTATTTT. Its product reads: CASPARRVNTDTQYF.